One T cell receptor beta chain is described in this entry. Its specificity is not known. The entry originates in a study of CD8+ T cells in alopecia areata. Findings and caveats of the study: Besides other cells, scalp samples also yield sequences of resident alphabeta T cells from normal skin. Lesional scalp, especially alopecia totalis/universalis, showed higher clonality than normal scalp.

The CDR3 has 16 amino acids. The V and J ends lost 1 base and 0 bases respectively, with 7 bases between them. Germline V CDR1 and CDR2: SGHTA, FQGTGA. CD4+ cells from a handful of patients underwent sorting into CD25+CD127- cells. Collection of lesional scalp punch biopsies and peripheral blood was performed in alopecia areata patients. PBMCs provided sorted CD4+ and CD8+ T cells. It was cDNA, reverse transcribed from extracted RNA, that served as the sequencing template. Clones were read by immunoSEQ multiplex PCR, and TCRdb kept only the in-frame ones, dropping some. The sample contains 30,000 to 40,000 clones, 45% to 65% of which appear only once.

The clonotype comes from a human donor with alopecia areata. V is TRBV7-3 and J is TRBJ2-6, with D unclear. The sequencing sample was made of CD4+ Tregs sorted from blood. The DNA for the CDR3 is TGTGCCAGCAGCTTAAGGAGTGTCTCTGGGGCCAACGTCCTGACTTTC. The encoded protein is CASSLRSVSGANVLTF. The variable domain in full, with the rest retrieved from reference TRBV7-3 and TRBJ2-6, is GAGVSQTPSNKVTEKGKYVELRCDPISGHTALYWYRQSLGQGPEFLIYFQGTGAADDSGLPNDRFFAVRPEGSVSTLKIQRTERGDSAVYLCASSLRSVSGANVLTFGAGSRLTVL.